What follows are 27 T cell receptor beta chains derived from one specimen sequenced in a study of T cell responses to AZD1222 COVID-19 vaccine. Method: immunoSEQ multiplex PCR; TCRdb's copy keeps in-frame clones and lacks some. This sample has roughly 100,000 clones; about nine tenths occur once, and the top ten carry around 3.3%. The sample was peripheral blood, taken 28 days after the second dose of the MenACWY control vaccine. These TCRs come from an adult who received the MenACWY meningococcal vaccine as a control.

The chain employs TRBV4-2 and TRBJ1-1; D gene unclear. Trimming shortened V by 0 bases and J by 3 bases, and 23 bases separated the two germline ends. This CDR3 comprises 19 residues. Germline V gene sequence: CDR1 LGHNA, CDR2 YNFKEQ. DNA for the CDR3: TGTGCCAGCAGCCAAGATAGGATTGGCCCTCCTTATCGGGACACTGAAGCTTTCTTT. Its protein product is CASSQDRIGPPYRDTEAFF.

The table lists this clone with a count of one. The CDR3 bases are TGTGCCAGCAGCTTAGATCCACGGAAAGCGAATGAGCAGTTCTTC. Translation: CASSLDPRKANEQFF. The V gene is TRBV11-2, the J gene TRBJ2-1; D is undetermined. CDR1 is SGHAT, CDR2 FQNNGV, per germline. With 0 bases removed from V and 7 bases from J, the gap between germline ends came to 13 bases. The CDR3 runs to 15 residues.

The chain uses TRBV3-1 (or the pseudogene TRBV3-2) and TRBJ1-6; D remains unclear. V lost 4 bases to trimming and J lost 10 bases, with 17 bases between them. Germline loops: CDR1 LGHDT, CDR2 YNNKEL (reference sequence). This CDR3 is 15 amino acids long. CDR3 amino acids: CASSLLGGAGSPLHF. CDR3 coding DNA: TGTGCCAGCAGCCTACTAGGAGGAGCGGGATCACCCCTCCACTTT.

This chain joins TRBV4-2 and TRBJ2-3, with 7 bases fitting TRBD2. The CDR3 length is 11 residues. CDR1 and CDR2 from the germline V gene are LGHNA and YNFKEQ. V trimming: 3 bases; J trimming: 10 bases; junction bases outside the gene matches: 1. CDR3 region: CASSQGGAQYF. The CDR3 nucleotides read TGTGCCAGCAGCCAGGGGGGGGCGCAGTATTTT.

This clone was observed a handful of times. The CDR3 DNA follows: TGTGCCAGCAGCTTAGGACGGGACGGGTACAATGAGCAGTTCTTC. Translating gives CASSLGRDGYNEQFF. The rearrangement joins TRBV11-1 to TRBJ2-1; D may correspond to TRBD1 or TRBD2 (5 bases each). The CDR3 runs 15 residues. Trimming shortened V by 1 base and J by 4 bases, and 11 bases separated the two germline ends. Germline lookup yields CDR1 SGHAT and CDR2 FQDESV (reference sequence).

This chain uses TRBV7-2 with TRBJ1-2, with 9 bases fitting TRBD1. There are 16 residues in the CDR3. V lost 5 bases and J lost 4; bases outside the gene matches: 11. CDR1 SGHTA and CDR2 FQGNSA come from the germline V gene. The CDR3, as DNA: TGTGCCAGCAGCCCTGATGGGACAGGGATCGGCTATGGCTACACCTTC. The encoded protein is CASSPDGTGIGYGYTF.

The rearrangement joins TRBV7-2 to TRBJ2-5; D is unclear. The CDR3 length is 14 residues. Germline values: CDR1 SGHTA, CDR2 FQGNSA. V lost 2 bases to trimming and J lost 1 base, with 8 bases between them. CDR3 in amino acids: CASSLRRSQETQYF. CDR3 coding DNA: TGTGCCAGCAGCTTACGTAGATCCCAAGAGACCCAGTACTTC.

J is TRBJ2-5 and V is TRBV20-1; no clear D. Germline-derived CDR1 and CDR2 are DFQATT and SNEGSKA (reference sequence). The CDR3 is made up of 10 amino acids. In DNA form, the CDR3 reads TGCAGCGCGGTCTGGGAGACCCAGTACTTC. Amino acids: CSAVWETQYF.

The V call is TRBV5-1, the J call TRBJ2-1, with 12 bases aligning to TRBD2. Unmatched junction bases numbered 5, after V lost 0 bases and J lost 7 bases. Per germline, CDR1 SGHRS and CDR2 YFSETQ. This CDR3 contains 16 residues. CDR3 sequence: CASSLALAGGPNEQFF. The DNA for the CDR3 is TGCGCCAGCAGCTTGGCCCTAGCGGGGGGGCCTAATGAGCAGTTCTTC.

The chain has TRBV6-1 and TRBJ1-5; perhaps TRBD1 as D (5 bases). The CDR3 runs 15 residues. Germline CDR1 reads MNHNS; CDR2 reads SASEGT. The germline V and J ends were trimmed by 6 bases and 3 bases, with 15 bases remaining between them. The CDR3 region is CASSLPPGDNQPQHF. The CDR3 region has the DNA TGTGCCAGCAGCCTCCCACCGGGGGACAATCAGCCCCAGCATTTT.

This chain uses TRBV28 with TRBJ2-1; a possible D gene is TRBD2 (6 bases). This CDR3 comprises 13 residues. Trimming removed 6 bases from V and 15 bases from J, with 21 bases in between. Germline V gene data show CDR1 as MDHEN and CDR2 as SYDVKM. The chain's CDR3 is CASSTTGTRRTFF. Here the CDR3 DNA reads TGTGCCAGCAGCACCACCGGGACTCGACGCACGTTCTTC.

A few counts support this clone. V usage is TRBV30 and J usage is TRBJ1-3; D gene unclear. V lost 0 bases to trimming and J lost 4 bases, with 7 bases between them. This CDR3 comprises 13 residues. Germline V CDR1 and CDR2: GTSNPN, SVGIG (reference sequence). For the CDR3, the DNA is TGTGCCTGGAGTGTGGACGGAGGAAACACCATATATTTT. The encoded protein is CAWSVDGGNTIYF.

This clone was seen a few times. CDR3 loop: CASSERAQNTEAFF. CDR3 sequence (DNA): TGTGCCAGCAGTGAGAGGGCGCAGAACACTGAAGCTTTCTTT. The rearrangement links TRBV6-1 to TRBJ1-1; D unclear. The germline CDR1 and CDR2 sequences are MNHNS and SASEGT. There are 14 residues in the CDR3. The V and J ends lost 3 bases and 1 base respectively, with 9 bases between them.

The genes are TRBV19 and TRBJ1-6, with unresolved D. V was clipped by 4 bases and J by 0 bases, with 7 bases between them. The germline gives CDR1 LNHDA, CDR2 SQIVND (reference sequence). The CDR3 extends over 15 amino acids. The CDR3 spells CASSTGSSYNSPLHF. CDR3 DNA sequence: TGTGCCAGTAGTACCGGGAGCTCCTATAATTCACCCCTCCACTTT. The full variable domain, completed using reference TRBV19 and TRBJ1-6, is DGGITQSPKYLFRKEGQNVTLSCEQNLNHDAMYWYRQDPGQGLRLIYYSQIVNDFQKGDIAEGYSVSREKKESFPLTVTSAQKNPTAFYLCASSTGSSYNSPLHFGNGTRLTVT.

The V and J genes are TRBV27 and TRBJ1-2; TRBD1 might be the D (6 bases). Germline CDR1 reads MNHEY; CDR2 reads SMNVEV (reference sequence). V dropped 6 bases and J dropped 6 bases, with 17 bases sitting between them. There are 14 residues in the CDR3. The DNA for the CDR3 is TGTGCCAGCAGCGACCTTCAGGGGAGCCATGGCTACACCTTC. Translating gives CASSDLQGSHGYTF.

The chain links TRBV4-1 to TRBJ2-7; possible D gene TRBD2, 5 bases. This CDR3 spans 16 amino acids. The V and J ends lost 4 bases and 5 bases respectively, with 21 bases between them. Germline-derived CDR1 and CDR2 are MGHRA and YSYEKL. CDR3 sequence reads: CASSRLGWGVGNEQYF. Written as DNA, the CDR3 is TGCGCCAGCAGCCGTTTGGGTTGGGGAGTAGGAAACGAGCAGTACTTC.

V usage is TRBV6-1 and J usage is TRBJ1-5, with unresolved D. V lost 2 bases and J lost 7, with 15 bases in between. Looked up from germline, CDR1 is MNHNS and CDR2 is SASEGT. This CDR3 is 15 amino acids long. CDR3 sequence reads: CASSESGRSGQPQHF. The CDR3 DNA reads as TGTGCCAGCAGTGAAAGCGGGCGATCAGGACAGCCCCAGCATTTT.

The chain is built from TRBV11-2 and TRBJ1-3; D remains ambiguous. Germline CDR1 is SGHAT and CDR2 is FQNNGV. The V gene lost 5 bases and the J gene lost 0 bases, with 11 bases spanning the gap. The CDR3 runs 15 residues. The CDR3 spells CASSRELFSGNTIYF. The CDR3 bases are TGTGCCAGCAGCCGGGAGCTTTTCTCTGGAAACACCATATATTTT.

This clone was recorded once. The gene calls are TRBV29-1 and TRBJ2-1; 7 bases align to TRBD1. Germline V gene lookup returns CDR1 SQVTM and CDR2 ANQGSEA. The CDR3 has 10 amino acids. J lost 7 bases, V lost 7 bases, and 1 base had no gene match. The CDR3 region has the DNA TGCAGCGGACAGGGTAATGAGCAGTTCTTC. It codes for CSGQGNEQFF.

In its sample, this clone was seen once. The rearrangement uses TRBV7-8 and TRBJ1-6, with TRBD1 as a possible D gene (6 bases). CDR1 is SGHVS, CDR2 FQNEAQ, per germline. The CDR3 loop spans 18 amino acids. V dropped 1 base and J dropped 0 bases, with 13 bases sitting between them. DNA of the CDR3: TGTGCCAGCAGCTTAGAGGAGGGGGGAAGCTCCTATAATTCACCCCTCCACTTT. Encoded protein: CASSLEEGGSSYNSPLHF.

The rearrangement joins TRBV28 to TRBJ2-7; 7 positions agree with TRBD1. The V gene's germline CDR1 is MDHEN and CDR2 SYDVKM. V shed 7 bases and J 1 base; nucleotides not matched to a gene: 1. CDR3 length: 12 amino acids. This chain's CDR3 is CASMTGSYEQYF. The CDR3 DNA reads TGTGCCAGCATGACAGGGTCCTACGAGCAGTACTTC.

This clone appeared a single time. CDR3 nucleotides: TGTGCCAGCAGCTCGCTCGTAGCCAGGAGCATGGATACGCAGTATTTT. Protein sequence: CASSSLVARSMDTQYF. The chain couples TRBV5-4 to TRBJ2-3, with D uncertain. This CDR3 contains 16 residues. V lost 3 bases to trimming and J lost 6 bases, with 20 bases between them. Germline assignment: CDR1 SGHNT and CDR2 YYREEE (reference sequence).

The chain links TRBV2 to TRBJ2-7, with 11 bases matching TRBD2. From germline, CDR1 is SNHLY and CDR2 FYNNEI. The CDR3 is 15 amino acids. With V trimmed by 3 bases and J by 4 bases, 5 bases remained unmatched. CDR3 residues: CASSEGTSGGYEQYF. In DNA, the CDR3 is TGTGCCAGCAGTGAGGGTACTAGCGGGGGTTACGAGCAGTACTTC.

V usage is TRBV2 and J usage is TRBJ2-5; the match to TRBD2 covers 7 bases. CDR1 and CDR2 from the germline V gene are SNHLY and FYNNEI. CDR3 size: 17 residues. The J segment lost 0 bases and the V segment lost 3 bases, leaving 10 bases of the junction unmatched. CDR3 sequence (DNA): TGTGCCAGCAGTGACCTGCTGAGCGGGGACTACCAAGAGACCCAGTACTTC. Translating it yields CASSDLLSGDYQETQYF.

This clone came up once. The chain has TRBV7-9 and TRBJ2-3; maybe TRBD2 (6 bases). The CDR3 spans 12 residues. The germline gives CDR1 SEHNR, CDR2 FQNEAQ (reference sequence). V was cut by 4 bases and J by 8 bases, with 10 bases left in between. The CDR3 DNA sequence: TGTGCCAGCAGCTCCGGGGGAGGTACGCAGTATTTT. It is translated as CASSSGGGTQYF. Looking up the rest from reference TRBV7-9 and TRBJ2-3 gives the full variable domain: DTGVSQNPRHKITKRGQNVTFRCDPISEHNRLYWYRQTLGQGPEFLTYFQNEAQLEKSRLLSDRFSAERPKGSFSTLEIQRTEQGDSAMYLCASSSGGGTQYFGPGTRLTVL.

This clone has more than one count but fewer than ten. The chain uses TRBV6-2 or TRBV6-3 and TRBJ1-5; D is possibly TRBD1 (5 bases). Germline CDR1 MNHEY, CDR2 SVGEGT. Trimming pared 4 bases from V and 0 bases from J, leaving 13 bases between. The CDR3 extends over 16 amino acids. This CDR3 reads CASSFAREPSNQPQHF. The CDR3 DNA reads TGTGCCAGCAGTTTCGCCAGGGAGCCTAGCAATCAGCCCCAGCATTTT.

CDR3 nucleotides: TGCGCCAGCAGTGAGGTGGGGACTAGCGGGGGGGGCCCCCAAGAGACCCAGTACTTC. Amino acids: CASSEVGTSGGGPQETQYF. The rearrangement joins TRBV10-2 to TRBJ2-5, with TRBD2 matching 16 bases. In germline, CDR1 is WSHSY, CDR2 SAAADI. V lost 2 bases, J lost 1 base, and 7 bases stayed unmatched. CDR3 length: 19 amino acids.